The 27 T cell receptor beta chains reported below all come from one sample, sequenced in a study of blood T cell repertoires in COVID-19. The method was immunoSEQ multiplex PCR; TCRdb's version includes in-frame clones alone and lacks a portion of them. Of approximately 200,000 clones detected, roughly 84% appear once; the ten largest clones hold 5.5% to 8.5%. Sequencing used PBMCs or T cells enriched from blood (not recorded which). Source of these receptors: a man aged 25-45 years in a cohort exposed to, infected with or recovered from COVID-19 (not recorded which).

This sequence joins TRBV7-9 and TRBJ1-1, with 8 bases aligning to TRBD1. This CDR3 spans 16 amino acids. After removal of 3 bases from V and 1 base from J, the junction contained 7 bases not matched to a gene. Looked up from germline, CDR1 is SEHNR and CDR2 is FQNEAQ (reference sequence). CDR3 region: CASSFWTGRRNTEAFF. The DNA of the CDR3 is TGTGCCAGCAGCTTTTGGACAGGGCGTCGGAACACTGAAGCTTTCTTT. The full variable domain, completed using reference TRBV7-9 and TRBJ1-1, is DTGVSQNPRHKITKRGQNVTFRCDPISEHNRLYWYRQTLGQGPEFLTYFQNEAQLEKSRLLSDRFSAERPKGSFSTLEIQRTEQGDSAMYLCASSFWTGRRNTEAFFGQGTRLTVV.

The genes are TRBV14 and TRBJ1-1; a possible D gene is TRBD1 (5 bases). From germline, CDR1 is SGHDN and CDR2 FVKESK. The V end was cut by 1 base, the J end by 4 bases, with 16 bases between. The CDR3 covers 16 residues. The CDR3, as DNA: TGTGCCAGCAGCCAAGCCGATGCAGGGAGGGGCACTGAAGCTTTCTTT. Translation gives CASSQADAGRGTEAFF.

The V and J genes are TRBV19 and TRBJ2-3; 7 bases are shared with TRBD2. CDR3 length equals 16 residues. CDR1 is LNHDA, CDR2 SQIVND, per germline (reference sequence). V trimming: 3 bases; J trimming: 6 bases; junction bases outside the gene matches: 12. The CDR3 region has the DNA TGTGCCAGTAGTATGATGAGGGCGGGAGTGGTGGATACGCAGTATTTT. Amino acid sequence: CASSMMRAGVVDTQYF.

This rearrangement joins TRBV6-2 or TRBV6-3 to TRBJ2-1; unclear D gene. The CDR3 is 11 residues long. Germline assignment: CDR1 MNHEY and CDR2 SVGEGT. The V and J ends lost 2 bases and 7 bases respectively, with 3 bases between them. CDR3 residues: CASSYPNEQFF. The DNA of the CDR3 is TGTGCCAGCAGTTACCCTAATGAGCAGTTCTTC.

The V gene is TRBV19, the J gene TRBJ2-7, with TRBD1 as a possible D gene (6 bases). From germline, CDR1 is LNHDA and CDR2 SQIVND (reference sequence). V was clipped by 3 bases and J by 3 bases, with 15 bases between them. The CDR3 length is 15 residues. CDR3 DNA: TGTGCCAGTAGTATGACAGACAGGCCTCTCTACGAGCAGTACTTC. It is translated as CASSMTDRPLYEQYF.

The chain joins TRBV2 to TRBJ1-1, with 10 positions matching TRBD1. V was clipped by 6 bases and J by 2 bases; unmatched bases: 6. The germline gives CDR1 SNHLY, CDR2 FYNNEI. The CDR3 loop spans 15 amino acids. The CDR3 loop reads CASRRDRGYNTEAFF. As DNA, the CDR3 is TGTGCCAGCAGACGGGACAGGGGCTATAACACTGAAGCTTTCTTT. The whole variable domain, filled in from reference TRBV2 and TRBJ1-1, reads EPEVTQTPSHQVTQMGQEVILRCVPISNHLYFYWYRQILGQKVEFLVSFYNNEISEKSEIFDDQFSVERPDGSNFTLKIRSTKLEDSAMYFCASRRDRGYNTEAFFGQGTRLTVV.

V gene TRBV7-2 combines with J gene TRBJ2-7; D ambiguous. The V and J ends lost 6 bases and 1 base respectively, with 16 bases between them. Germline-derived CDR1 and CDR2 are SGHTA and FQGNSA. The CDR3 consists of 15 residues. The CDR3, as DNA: TGTGCCAGCAGTCCTAGTGGTGTTTCATCCTACGAGCAGTACTTC. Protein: CASSPSGVSSYEQYF. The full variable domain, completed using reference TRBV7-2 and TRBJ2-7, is GAGVSQSPSNKVTEKGKDVELRCDPISGHTALYWYRQSLGQGLEFLIYFQGNSAPDKSGLPSDRFSAERTGGSVSTLTIQRTQQEDSAVYLCASSPSGVSSYEQYFGPGTRLTVT.

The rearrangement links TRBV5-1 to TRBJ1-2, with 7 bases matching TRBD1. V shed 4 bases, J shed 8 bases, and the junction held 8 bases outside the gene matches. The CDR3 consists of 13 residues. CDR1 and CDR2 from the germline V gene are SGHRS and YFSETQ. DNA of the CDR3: TGCGCCAGCAGCCTGACCGGGACAGAAGGCTACACCTTC. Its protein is CASSLTGTEGYTF.

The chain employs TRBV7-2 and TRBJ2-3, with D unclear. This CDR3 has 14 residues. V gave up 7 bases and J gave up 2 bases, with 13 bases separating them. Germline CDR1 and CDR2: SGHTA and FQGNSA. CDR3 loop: CASTQTIHTDTQYF. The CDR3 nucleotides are TGTGCCAGCACCCAAACCATACACACAGATACGCAGTATTTT.

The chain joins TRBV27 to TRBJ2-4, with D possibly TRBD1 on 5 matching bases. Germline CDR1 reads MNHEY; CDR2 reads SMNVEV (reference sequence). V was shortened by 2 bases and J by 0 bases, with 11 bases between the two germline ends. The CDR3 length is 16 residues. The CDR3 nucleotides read TGTGCCAGCAGTTTAAAGGGGTGGGGAGCCAAAAACATTCAGTACTTC. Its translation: CASSLKGWGAKNIQYF.

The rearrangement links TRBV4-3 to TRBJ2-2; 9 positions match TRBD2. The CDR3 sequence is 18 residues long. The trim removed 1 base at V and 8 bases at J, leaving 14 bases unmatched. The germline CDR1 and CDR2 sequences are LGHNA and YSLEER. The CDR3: CASSQATGTSIPGGELFF. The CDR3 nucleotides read TGCGCCAGCAGCCAAGCTACCGGGACTAGCATCCCTGGTGGGGAGCTGTTTTTT.

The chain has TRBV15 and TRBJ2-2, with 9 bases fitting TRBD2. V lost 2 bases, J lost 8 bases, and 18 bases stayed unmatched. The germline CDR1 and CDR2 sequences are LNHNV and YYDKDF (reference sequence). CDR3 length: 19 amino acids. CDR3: CATSRLPFDSGRRSGELFF. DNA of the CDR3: TGTGCCACCAGCAGACTACCATTTGATAGCGGGAGACGTTCGGGGGAGCTGTTTTTT.

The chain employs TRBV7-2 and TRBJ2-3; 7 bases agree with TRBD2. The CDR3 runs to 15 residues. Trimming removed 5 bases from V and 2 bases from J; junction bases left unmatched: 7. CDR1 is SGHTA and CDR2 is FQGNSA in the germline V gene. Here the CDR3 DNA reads TGTGCCAGCAGCCCGCGGGGGAGGGCCACAGATACGCAGTATTTT. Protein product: CASSPRGRATDTQYF.

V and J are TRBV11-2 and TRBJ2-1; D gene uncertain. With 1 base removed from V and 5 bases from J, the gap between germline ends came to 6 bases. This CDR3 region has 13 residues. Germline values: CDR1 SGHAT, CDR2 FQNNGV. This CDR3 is CASSLAVHNEQFF. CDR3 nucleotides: TGTGCCAGCAGCTTAGCTGTTCACAATGAGCAGTTCTTC.

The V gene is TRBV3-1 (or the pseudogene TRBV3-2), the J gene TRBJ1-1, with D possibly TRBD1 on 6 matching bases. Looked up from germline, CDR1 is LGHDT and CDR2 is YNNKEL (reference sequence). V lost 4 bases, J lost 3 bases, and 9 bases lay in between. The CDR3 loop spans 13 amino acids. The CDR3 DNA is TGTGCCAGCAGCCGGACAGAACACACTGAAGCTTTCTTT. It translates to CASSRTEHTEAFF.

CDR3 nucleotides: TGTGCCAGCAGGGGACTTCATAATTCACCCCTCCACTTT. This encodes CASRGLHNSPLHF. The rearrangement links TRBV28 to TRBJ1-6; D is perhaps TRBD1 (5 bases). CDR1 is MDHEN, CDR2 SYDVKM, per germline. Trimming shortened V by 6 bases and J by 5 bases, and 8 bases separated the two germline ends. The CDR3 runs to 13 residues.

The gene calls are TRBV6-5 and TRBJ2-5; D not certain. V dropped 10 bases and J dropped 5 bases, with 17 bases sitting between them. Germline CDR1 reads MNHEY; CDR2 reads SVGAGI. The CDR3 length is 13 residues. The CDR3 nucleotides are TGTGCCACTTTCTCCCCGGGTAGGGAGACCCAGTACTTC. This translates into CATFSPGRETQYF.

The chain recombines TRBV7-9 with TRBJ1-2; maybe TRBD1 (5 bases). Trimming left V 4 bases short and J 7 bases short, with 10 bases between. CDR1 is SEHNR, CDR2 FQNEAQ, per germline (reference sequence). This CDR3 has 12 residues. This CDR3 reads CASSSGSSGYTF. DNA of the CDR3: TGTGCCAGCAGCTCAGGGTCAAGTGGCTACACCTTC.

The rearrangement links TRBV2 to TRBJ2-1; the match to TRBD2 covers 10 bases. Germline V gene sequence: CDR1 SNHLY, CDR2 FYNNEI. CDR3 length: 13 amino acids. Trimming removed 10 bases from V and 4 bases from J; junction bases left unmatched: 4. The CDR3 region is CATTSGAYNEQFF. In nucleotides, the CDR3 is TGTGCCACCACTAGCGGGGCTTACAATGAGCAGTTCTTC.

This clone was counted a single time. CDR3 amino acids: CSVGQGLNTEAFF. The CDR3 region has the DNA TGCAGCGTTGGGCAGGGGTTGAACACTGAAGCTTTCTTT. The genes are TRBV29-1 and TRBJ1-1; tentatively, D is TRBD1 (6 bases). The germline CDR1 and CDR2 sequences are SQVTM and ANQGSEA. The CDR3 sequence is 13 residues long. The ends were cut back, 4 bases at V and 0 bases at J, with 9 bases in the middle.

The DNA for the CDR3 is TGTGCCAGCAGTGCCGGGGGGGCCGGGGGGCCGAGAGGAAACACCATATATTTT. It translates to CASSAGGAGGPRGNTIYF. The chain carries TRBV6-1 and TRBJ1-3; TRBD1 is a possible D gene (6 bases). CDR1 and CDR2 from the germline V gene are MNHNS and SASEGT. Trimming pared 4 bases from V and 4 bases from J, leaving 23 bases between. The CDR3 runs to 18 residues.

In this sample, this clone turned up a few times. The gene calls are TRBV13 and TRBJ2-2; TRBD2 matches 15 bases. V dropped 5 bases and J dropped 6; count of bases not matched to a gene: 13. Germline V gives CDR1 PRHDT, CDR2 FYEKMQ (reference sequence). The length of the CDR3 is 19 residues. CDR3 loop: CASSPGLAGGPRRPGELFF. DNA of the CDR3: TGTGCCAGCAGCCCGGGACTAGCGGGAGGCCCAAGGCGTCCCGGGGAGCTGTTTTTT.

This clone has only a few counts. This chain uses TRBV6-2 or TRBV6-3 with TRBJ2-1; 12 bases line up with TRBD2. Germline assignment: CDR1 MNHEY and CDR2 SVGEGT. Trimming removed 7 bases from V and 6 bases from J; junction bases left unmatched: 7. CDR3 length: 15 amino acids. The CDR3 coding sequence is TGTGCCAGCATCCCTAGCGGGAGGGGTTTCAATGAGCAGTTCTTC. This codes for CASIPSGRGFNEQFF.

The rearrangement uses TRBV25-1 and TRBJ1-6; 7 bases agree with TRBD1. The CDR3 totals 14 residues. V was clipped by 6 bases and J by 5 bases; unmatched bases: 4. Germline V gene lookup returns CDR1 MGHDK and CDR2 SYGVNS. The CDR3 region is CASRIGTDNSPLHF. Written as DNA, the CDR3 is TGTGCCAGCAGGATCGGGACAGATAATTCACCCCTCCACTTT. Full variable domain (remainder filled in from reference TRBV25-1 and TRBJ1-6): EADIYQTPRYLVIGTGKKITLECSQTMGHDKMYWYQQDPGMELHLIHYSYGVNSTEKGDLSSESTVSRIRTEHFPLTLESARPSHTSQYLCASRIGTDNSPLHFGNGTRLTVT.

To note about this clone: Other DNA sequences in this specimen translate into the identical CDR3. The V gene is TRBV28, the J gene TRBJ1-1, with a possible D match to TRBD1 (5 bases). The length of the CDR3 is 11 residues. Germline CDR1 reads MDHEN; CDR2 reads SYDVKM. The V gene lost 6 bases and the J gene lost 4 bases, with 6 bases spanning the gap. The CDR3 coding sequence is TGTGCCAGCAGGGGGGGCACTGAAGCTTTCTTT. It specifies CASRGGTEAFF.

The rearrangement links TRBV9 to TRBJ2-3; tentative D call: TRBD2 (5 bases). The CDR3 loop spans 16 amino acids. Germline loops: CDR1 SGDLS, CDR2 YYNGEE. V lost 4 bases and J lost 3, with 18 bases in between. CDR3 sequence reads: CASSRLGGTRTDTQYF. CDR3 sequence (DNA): TGTGCCAGCAGCCGCCTCGGAGGCACTCGTACAGATACGCAGTATTTT.

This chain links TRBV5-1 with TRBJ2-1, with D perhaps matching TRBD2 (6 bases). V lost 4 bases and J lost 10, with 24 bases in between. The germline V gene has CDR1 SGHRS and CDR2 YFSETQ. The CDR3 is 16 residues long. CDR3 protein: CASSRQPGTAAGEQFF. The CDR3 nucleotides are TGCGCCAGCAGCCGACAACCGGGGACTGCCGCGGGGGAGCAGTTCTTC. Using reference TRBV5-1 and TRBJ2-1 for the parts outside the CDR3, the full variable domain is KAGVTQTPRYLIKTRGQQVTLSCSPISGHRSVSWYQQTPGQGLQFLFEYFSETQRNKGNFPGRFSGRQFSNSRSEMNVSTLELGDSALYLCASSRQPGTAAGEQFFGPGTRLTVL.